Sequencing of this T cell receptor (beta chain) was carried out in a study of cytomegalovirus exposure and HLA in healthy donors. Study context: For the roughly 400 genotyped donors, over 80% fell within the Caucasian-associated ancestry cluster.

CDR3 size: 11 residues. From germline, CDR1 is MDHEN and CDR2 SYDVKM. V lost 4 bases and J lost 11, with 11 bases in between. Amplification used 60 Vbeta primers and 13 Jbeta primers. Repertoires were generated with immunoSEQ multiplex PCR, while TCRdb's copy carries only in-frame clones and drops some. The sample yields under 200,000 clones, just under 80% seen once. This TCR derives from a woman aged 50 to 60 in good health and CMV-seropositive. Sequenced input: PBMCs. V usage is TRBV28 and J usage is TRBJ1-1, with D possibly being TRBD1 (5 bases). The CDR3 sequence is CASSYPEGAFF. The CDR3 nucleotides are TGTGCCAGCAGTTACCCGGAGGGGGCTTTCTTT. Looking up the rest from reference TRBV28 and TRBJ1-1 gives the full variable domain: DVKVTQSSRYLVKRTGEKVFLECVQDMDHENMFWYRQDPGLGLRLIYFSYDVKMKEKGDIPEGYSVSREKKERFSLILESASTNQTSMYLCASSYPEGAFFGQGTRLTVV.